The entry below gives a single T cell receptor (beta chain) sequence along with its context. This entry belongs to a study of blood T cell repertoires in COVID-19. Study at large: Material from acute and convalescent COVID-19 was sourced from the United States, Italy and Spain.

The Seattle patients, enrolled during active infection, were followed longitudinally. The germline gives CDR1 MNHNY, CDR2 SVGAGI (reference sequence). Trimming cost V 2 bases and J 3 bases, with 8 bases left between them. The CDR3 length is 13 residues. Original methodology: Estimation of nucleated cell counts was performed using reference gene primer amplification. Sequencing was performed with immunoSEQ multiplex PCR; in TCRdb, only in-frame clones are kept and a portion is missing. That table furnishes V, J and clone size, whereas the DNA furnished D and trimming. Of some 180,000 clones detected, roughly 83% appear once; the ten largest clones hold roughly 7.2%.

The TCR originated in a woman between 40 and 55 years old with COVID-19, enrolled during active disease. Input material: peripheral blood. The chain employs TRBV6-6 and TRBJ2-7; D is undetermined. CDR3 DNA sequence: TGTGCCAGCAGTTACCCGACTTTCTACGAGCAGTACTTC. This translates into CASSYPTFYEQYF.